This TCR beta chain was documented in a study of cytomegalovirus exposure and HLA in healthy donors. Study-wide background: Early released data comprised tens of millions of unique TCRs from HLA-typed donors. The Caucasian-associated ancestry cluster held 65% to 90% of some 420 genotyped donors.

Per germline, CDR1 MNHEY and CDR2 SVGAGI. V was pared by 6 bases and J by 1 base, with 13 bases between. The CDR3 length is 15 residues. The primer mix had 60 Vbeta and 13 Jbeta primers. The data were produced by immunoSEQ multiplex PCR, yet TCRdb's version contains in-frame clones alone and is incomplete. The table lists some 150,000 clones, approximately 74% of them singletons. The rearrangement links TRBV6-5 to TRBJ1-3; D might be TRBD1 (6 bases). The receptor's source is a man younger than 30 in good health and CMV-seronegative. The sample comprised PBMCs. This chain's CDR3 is CASRAVTGSGNTIYF. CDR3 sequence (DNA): TGTGCCAGCAGGGCAGTTACAGGGTCTGGAAACACCATATATTTT.